The clone carrying this TCR beta chain turned up a few times. Its antigen is currently unknown. Primers included in the PCR were 60 Vbeta and 13 Jbeta primers. Only in-frame clones appear in the TCRdb table, and some are missing; sequencing was by immunoSEQ multiplex PCR. The data show 180,000 or so clones, with about 9.4% seen just once and about 1.2% held by the top ten. CDR3 size: 16 residues. Deletions cut 5 bases from V and 3 bases from J, with 17 bases between. CDR1 and CDR2 from the germline V gene are SGHVS and FQNEAQ. The data were obtained in a study of cytomegalovirus exposure and HLA in healthy donors. Study-level results: Indistinguishable V segments, including TRBV6-2 and TRBV6-3, were excluded.

This sequence originates from a woman aged 25 to 39 in good health and CMV-seropositive. Sequencing was carried out using PBMCs. This chain links TRBV7-8 with TRBJ2-1; D might be TRBD2 (6 bases). In DNA, the CDR3 is TGTGCCAGCAGCCCTTTGGCGGGATCTCTCTACAATGAGCAGTTCTTC. It is translated as CASSPLAGSLYNEQFF. Based on the CDR3 plus reference TRBV7-8 and TRBJ2-1, the full variable domain is GAGVSQSPRYKVAKRGQDVALRCDPISGHVSLFWYQQALGQGPEFLTYFQNEAQLDKSGLPSDRFFAERPEGSVSTLKIQRTQQEDSAVYLCASSPLAGSLYNEQFFGPGTRLTVL.